The 16 T cell receptor beta chains below were found in one sample sequenced in a study of T cells in Graves' hyperthyroidism and ophthalmopathy. RNA transcripts served as the template for amplifying TCR beta CDR3 regions. With the HTBI primer set, the TCR CDR3 went through a first round of RT-PCR. TCRdb itself ran the multiplex PCR reads through MiXCR, one entry per CDR3 protein. Altogether about 560,000 distinct CDR3 sequences are present, more than 45% being singletons, with the ten largest covering just over 8%. Sequencing was carried out using peripheral blood or thyroid tissue (not recorded which). The receptors were sampled from a woman aged 18-29 years with Graves' hyperthyroidism.

With respect to this clonotype: The junction and the germline gene differ at one end; a read error may be behind it. The rearrangement uses TRBV7-6 and TRBJ2-7; 11 bases map to TRBD2. This CDR3 spans 15 amino acids. The germline V gene encodes CDR1 SGHVS and CDR2 FNYEAQ. DNA for the CDR3: TGTGCCAGCAGCCATCTCGGGACTAGCGGCTACGGGCAGTACTTC. Protein sequence: CASSHLGTSGYGQYF. Drawing the rest from reference TRBV7-6 and TRBJ2-7, the complete variable domain is GAGVSQSPRYKVTKRGQDVALRCDPISGHVSLYWYRQALGQGPEFLTYFNYEAQQDKSGLPNDRFSAERPEGSISTLTIQRTEQRDSAMYRCASSHLGTSGYGQYFGPGTRLTVT.

This clonotype was observed a handful of times. The chain joins TRBV7-8 to TRBJ2-2; D gene uncertain. The CDR3 consists of 15 residues. Germline V CDR1 and CDR2: SGHVS, FQNEAQ. Trimming stripped 5 bases from V and 0 bases from J, with 10 bases between. The CDR3: CASSPRFTNTGELFF. The CDR3, as DNA: TGTGCCAGCAGCCCCCGGTTCACGAACACCGGGGAGCTGTTTTTT.

This chain connects TRBV7-6 to TRBJ2-4, with D possibly matching TRBD2 (6 bases). This CDR3 is 14 amino acids long. Trimming stripped 9 bases from V and 0 bases from J, with 12 bases between. Germline loops: CDR1 SGHVS, CDR2 FNYEAQ. In DNA, the CDR3 is TGTGCCAGTTCGGGGGAACTAGCCAAAAACATTCAGTACTTC. This codes for CASSGELAKNIQYF. Full variable domain (remainder filled in from reference TRBV7-6 and TRBJ2-4): GAGVSQSPRYKVTKRGQDVALRCDPISGHVSLYWYRQALGQGPEFLTYFNYEAQQDKSGLPNDRFSAERPEGSISTLTIQRTEQRDSAMYRCASSGELAKNIQYFGAGTRLSVL.

This clonotype appeared many times. The gene calls are TRBV7-2 and TRBJ1-6; maybe TRBD1 (5 bases). The germline V gene encodes CDR1 SGHTA and CDR2 FQGNSA. The length of the CDR3 is 16 residues. The ends were cut back, 5 bases at V and 7 bases at J, with 18 bases in the middle. CDR3 sequence reads: CASSLPSQGTNSPLHF. In nucleotides, the CDR3 is TGTGCCAGCAGCCTACCTTCCCAGGGCACAAATTCACCCCTCCACTTT.

The rearrangement uses TRBV19 and TRBJ2-2, with D perhaps TRBD2 (5 bases). V shed 3 bases and J shed 7 bases, with 12 bases lying between them. This CDR3 spans 14 amino acids. From germline, CDR1 is LNHDA and CDR2 SQIVND (reference sequence). CDR3 protein: CASSISPSGGELFF. The CDR3 DNA is TGTGCCAGTAGTATCTCGCCGAGCGGCGGGGAGCTGTTTTTT.

This clonotype has a count of ten or more. One end of the junction is discordant with germline, which a read error may explain. The chain combines TRBV19 with TRBJ2-2; D unclear. The CDR3 totals 11 residues. The germline V gene encodes CDR1 LNHDA and CDR2 SQIVND (reference sequence). Written as DNA, the CDR3 is TGTGCCAGCAGTACGACCGGGGAGCTGTTTTTT. Translation gives CASSTTGELFF.

The table lists this clonotype with many counts. V gene TRBV24-1 combines with J gene TRBJ1-4, with no clear D. The CDR3 has 15 amino acids. Deletions cut 3 bases from V and 7 bases from J, with 14 bases between. From germline, CDR1 is KGHDR and CDR2 SFDVKD. The CDR3 loop reads CATSDNLSGSEKLFF. The DNA for the CDR3 is TGTGCCACCAGTGATAACCTCAGTGGGTCTGAAAAACTGTTTTTT.

About this clonotype itself: A much larger clone is a single base away; this may be a read error. The rearrangement joins TRBV20-1 to TRBJ2-7, with D hard to call. The CDR3 covers 14 residues. Germline V gene lookup returns CDR1 DFQATT and CDR2 SNEGSKA (reference sequence). CDR3 sequence: CSASSVGSSYQQYF. The DNA for the CDR3 is TGCAGTGCTAGCTCAGTCGGTAGCTCCTACCAGCAGTACTTC.

The rearrangement links TRBV7-7 to TRBJ2-5; D is possibly TRBD1 (6 bases). The ends were cut back, 1 base at V and 4 bases at J, with 13 bases in the middle. The CDR3 runs 15 residues. Germline V gene lookup returns CDR1 SSHAT and CDR2 FNYEAQ (reference sequence). CDR3 sequence reads: CASSLGQGMAETQYF. CDR3 in DNA: TGTGCCAGCAGCTTAGGTCAGGGGATGGCAGAGACCCAGTACTTC.

This clonotype has at least ten counts. The chain recombines TRBV29-1 with TRBJ2-7; 8 nucleotides align to TRBD2. The J segment lost 2 bases and the V segment lost 4 bases, leaving 4 bases of the junction unmatched. CDR3 length: 13 amino acids. Looked up from germline, CDR1 is SQVTM and CDR2 is ANQGSEA. The CDR3 region is CSVVAGGTYEQYF. CDR3 DNA: TGCAGCGTTGTGGCGGGAGGAACCTACGAGCAGTACTTC.

V gene TRBV2 combines with J gene TRBJ2-5; no clear D. V shed 11 bases and J shed 3 bases, with 7 bases lying between them. The CDR3 runs to 10 residues. CDR1 is SNHLY, CDR2 FYNNEI, per germline. The CDR3 region has the DNA TGTGCCCTTTCGAAAGAGACCCAGTACTTC. This translates into CALSKETQYF.

Remarks on this clonotype: Germline is not matched at one junction end, which may reflect a read error. The rearrangement uses TRBV2 and TRBJ2-2, with 9 bases that match TRBD1. Germline V gene data show CDR1 as SNHLY and CDR2 as FYNNEI. The CDR3 consists of 16 residues. The CDR3 protein is CASREDRGSGTGELFF. CDR3 bases: TGTGCCAGCAGAGAAGACAGGGGGAGCGGCACCGGGGAGCTGTTTTTT.

This clonotype was observed many times. This rearrangement joins TRBV20-1 to TRBJ1-2, with D tentatively TRBD1 (5 bases). Trimming removed 3 bases from V and 0 bases from J, with 11 bases in between. Germline V gives CDR1 DFQATT, CDR2 SNEGSKA (reference sequence). CDR3 size: 14 residues. For the CDR3, the DNA is TGCAGTGCTAGGACGACAGCCACTAACTATGGCTACACCTTC. This encodes CSARTTATNYGYTF.

This clonotype was seen a few times. The chain combines TRBV7-9 with TRBJ2-7; 8 nucleotides line up with TRBD2. The J segment lost 3 bases and the V segment lost 5 bases, leaving 9 bases of the junction unmatched. The CDR3 consists of 15 residues. Germline V CDR1 and CDR2: SEHNR, FQNEAQ (reference sequence). This chain's CDR3 is CASSPQISGVYEQYF. The CDR3 DNA follows: TGTGCCAGCAGCCCCCAGATTAGCGGGGTCTACGAGCAGTACTTC.

Concerning this clonotype itself: A much larger clonotype is one base distant, so this may be a read error. V is TRBV12-3 or TRBV12-4 and J is TRBJ2-5, with no clear D. V shed 5 bases and J shed 5 bases, with 12 bases lying between them. The CDR3 totals 13 residues. This CDR3 reads CASSVDGRETQYF. The CDR3 DNA reads TGTGCCAGCAGTGTAGACGGGCGTGAGACCCAGTACTTC.

The genes are TRBV7-8 and TRBJ1-5; D not certain. V lost 2 bases and J lost 0, with 8 bases in between. CDR3 length: 15 residues. Germline loops: CDR1 SGHVS, CDR2 FQNEAQ. The CDR3 DNA is TGTGCCAGCAGCTTATGGGAGACTAGCAATCAGCCCCAGCATTTT. Translated, it gives CASSLWETSNQPQHF.